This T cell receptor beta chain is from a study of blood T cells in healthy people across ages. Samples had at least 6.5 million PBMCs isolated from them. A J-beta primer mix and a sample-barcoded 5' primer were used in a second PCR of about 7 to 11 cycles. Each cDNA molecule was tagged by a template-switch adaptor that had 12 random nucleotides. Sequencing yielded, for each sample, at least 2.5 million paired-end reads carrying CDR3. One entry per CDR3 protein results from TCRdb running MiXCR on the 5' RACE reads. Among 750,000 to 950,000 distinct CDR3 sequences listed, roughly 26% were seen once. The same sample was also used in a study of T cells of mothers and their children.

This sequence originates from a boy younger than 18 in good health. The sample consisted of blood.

The CDR3 region is CASSLVTGVNSPLHF. In DNA, the CDR3 is TGTGCCAGCAGCTTGGTGACAGGGGTAAATTCACCCCTCCACTTT. V and J are TRBV11-2 and TRBJ1-6; 8 bases map to TRBD1. The junction had 5 bases not matched to a gene; V was cut back by 3 bases and J by 7 bases. The CDR3 has 15 amino acids. Looked up from germline, CDR1 is SGHAT and CDR2 is FQNNGV.